Listed below are T cell receptor beta chains from one sample, sequenced in a study of control samples from healthy donors and cancer patients. Some clones are missing from TCRdb's copy, which holds only in-frame ones; the method was immunoSEQ multiplex PCR. The table records 130,000 to 150,000 clones, around nine tenths of them present only once. The specimen sequenced was blood. The receptors originated from a man aged 30-40 years in good health. Each CDR3 is given with its conserved first and last residue. D genes are given only for firm matches. Not all rows give a size; the values are once, few, many and, for expanded clones, a class.

J | V | size | D | DNA | CDR3
TRBJ2-3 | TRBV7-6 | - | - | TGTGCCAGCAGCTTAGGAGGGGGGGGAGATACGCAGTATTTT | CASSLGGGGDTQYF
TRBJ1-5 | TRBV4-3 | - | - | TGCGCCAGCAGCCAAGGGGCCTTCGGCAATCAGCCCCAGCATTTT | CASSQGAFGNQPQHF
TRBJ2-7 | TRBV6-5 | - | - | TGTGCCAGCAAGACAGACTATCGGGTCGCCTACGAGCAGTACTTC | CASKTDYRVAYEQYF
TRBJ2-5 | TRBV5-6 | - | - | TGTGCCAGCAGCCCACCCGGGGCGAAAGAGACCCAGTACTTC | CASSPPGAKETQYF
TRBJ2-7 | TRBV9 | - | - | TGTGCCAGCAGCGTAGACGGCTTCTCCTACGAGCAGTACTTC | CASSVDGFSYEQYF
TRBJ1-2 | TRBV29-1 | - | - | TGCAGCGGCGGAGGCAGGGTCGAGGGTGGGTACACCTTC | CSGGGRVEGGYTF
TRBJ1-4 | TRBV30 | - | - | TGTGCCTGGAGTTACAGGATCACTAATGAAAAACTGTTTTTT | CAWSYRITNEKLFF
TRBJ2-1 | TRBV9 | - | - | TGTGCCAGCAGCGTCCGTACACAGGGCAATGAGCAGTTCTTC | CASSVRTQGNEQFF
TRBJ2-7 | TRBV6-2/TRBV6-3 | - | - | TGTGCCAGCAGTTACTTGTTCTACGAGCAGTACTTC | CASSYLFYEQYF
TRBJ2-6 | TRBV11-2 | - | - | TGTGCCACCCACTCTGGGGCCAACGTCCTGACTTTC | CATHSGANVLTF
TRBJ2-1 | TRBV18 | - | TRBD2 | TGTGCCAGCTCCCGGACTAGCGGGGAATACAATGAGCAGTTCTTC | CASSRTSGEYNEQFF
TRBJ1-2 | TRBV3-1/TRBV3-2 | - | - | TGTGCCAGCAGCCCCCTGGAAGCTCGCCGGCTTTATGGCTACACCTTC | CASSPLEARRLYGYTF
TRBJ2-3 | TRBV24-1 | - | TRBD2 | TGTGCCACCAGTGATCCGGGACTAGCGGGGGCAGATACGCAGTATTTT | CATSDPGLAGADTQYF
TRBJ2-3 | TRBV6-5 | - | - | TGTGCCAGCCGGGGTAGCACAGATACGCAGTATTTT | CASRGSTDTQYF
TRBJ2-7 | TRBV5-6 | - | - | TGTGCCAGCAGCCCCGGCCCGAGTAGGCCCTACGAGCAGTACTTC | CASSPGPSRPYEQYF
TRBJ1-1 | TRBV6-5 | - | - | TGTGCCAGCAGACTAACACAGCTCACTGAAGCTTTCTTT | CASRLTQLTEAFF
TRBJ2-1 | TRBV2 | few | TRBD2 | TGTGCCAGCAGTCGAACGGGAGGGCCTGATGAGCAGTTCTTC | CASSRTGGPDEQFF
TRBJ2-2 | TRBV9 | - | TRBD2 | TGTGCCAGCAGCGTTAGCGGGGGGGCCCTCACCACCGGGGAGCTGTTTTTT | CASSVSGGALTTGELFF
TRBJ2-7 | TRBV5-1 | - | - | TGCGCCAGCAGCTTGGGGGTTTTTTCAAGCCGACCCCACGAGCAGTACTTC | CASSLGVFSSRPHEQYF
TRBJ2-7 | TRBV14 | - | - | TGTGCCAGCAGCCTCACAGTCGGCTACGAGCAGTACTTC | CASSLTVGYEQYF
TRBJ1-2 | TRBV7-8 | - | - | TGTGCCAGCAGCCCCGGGGGGCCCACGGGCTACACCTTC | CASSPGGPTGYTF
TRBJ1-2 | TRBV21-1 | - | - | TGTGCCAGCAGCATTGAGGGGGAGGTCTATGGCTACACCTTC | CASSIEGEVYGYTF
TRBJ2-7 | TRBV5-5 | - | - | TGTGCCAGCAGCTTGGGGAACGAGCAGTACTTC | CASSLGNEQYF
TRBJ2-3 | TRBV5-1 | - | TRBD1 | TGCGCCAGCAGCTTGTCCCGGGACAGGGCGGCAGATACGCAGTATTTT | CASSLSRDRAADTQYF
TRBJ2-7 | TRBV2 | once | TRBD1 | TGTGCCAGCAGTATACAGGGGGCCGGCTACGAGCAGTACTTC | CASSIQGAGYEQYF
TRBJ2-5 | TRBV13 | - | - | TGTGCCAGCAGAGGGACAGGGACTAGTAACCAAGAGACCCAGTACTTC | CASRGTGTSNQETQYF
TRBJ2-1 | TRBV6-4 | - | - | TGTGCCAGCAGTGACCTTTCAGGGCGGGAGCAGTTCTTC | CASSDLSGREQFF
TRBJ2-2 | TRBV27 | - | - | TGTGCCAGCAGTGGGACACCGCTGACCACCGGGGAGCTGTTTTTT | CASSGTPLTTGELFF
TRBJ1-5 | TRBV5-5 | - | - | TGTGCCAGCAGCTTGTGGGCAGATAGCAATCAGCCCCAGCATTTT | CASSLWADSNQPQHF
TRBJ1-6 | TRBV6-4 | - | - | TGTGCCAGCAGTGAATGGAACGGTTCACCCCTCCACTTT | CASSEWNGSPLHF
TRBJ1-2 | TRBV6-5 | - | - | TGTGCCAGCAAAGCAGGGGAAGTCTATGGCTACACCTTC | CASKAGEVYGYTF
TRBJ1-4 | TRBV19 | - | TRBD1 | TGTGCCAGTAGTATCAACAGGGGCGGTGAAAAACTGTTTTTT | CASSINRGGEKLFF
TRBJ1-6 | TRBV3-1/TRBV3-2 | - | TRBD1 | TGTGCCAGCAGCCAAGGAGACAGGGTTTCAAGGTGGAATTCACCCCTCCACTTT | CASSQGDRVSRWNSPLHF